Included here is one T cell receptor beta chain sequence, with context. These data are taken from a study of PD-L1 blockade in urothelial cancer. Study in general: Prior exposure to chemotherapy in patients amounted to 0 to 3 regimens received.

The sample's time point: peripheral blood 6 weeks after treatment start. The CDR3 extends over 13 amino acids. Germline V gives CDR1 SQVTM, CDR2 ANQGSEA. V dropped 5 bases and J dropped 5; count of bases not matched to a gene: 8. TCRdb's table, derived via immunoSEQ multiplex PCR, lists solely in-frame clones and lacks some. The sample yields some 51,000 clones, about 88% seen once. Here the sequenced sample was PBMCs, taken around atezolizumab (anti-PD-L1) treatment. V gene TRBV29-1 combines with J gene TRBJ2-7, with 8 bases that match TRBD1. This TCR was recovered from a man aged 55 to 69 with urothelial cancer. CDR3 DNA sequence: TGCAGCGTTCTCGGACAGGGCATCAACGAGCAGTACTTC. Its translation: CSVLGQGINEQYF.